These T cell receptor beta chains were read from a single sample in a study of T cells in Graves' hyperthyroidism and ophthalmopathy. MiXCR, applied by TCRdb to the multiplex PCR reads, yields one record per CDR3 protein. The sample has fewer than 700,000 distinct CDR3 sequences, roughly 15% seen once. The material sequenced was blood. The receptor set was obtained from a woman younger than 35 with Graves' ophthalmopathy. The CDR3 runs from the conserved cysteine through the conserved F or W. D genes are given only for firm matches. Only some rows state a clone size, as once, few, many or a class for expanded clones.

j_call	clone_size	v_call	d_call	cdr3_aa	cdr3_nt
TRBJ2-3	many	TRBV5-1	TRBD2	CASSSGLAATDTQYF	TGCGCCAGCAGCTCAGGACTAGCGGCTACAGATACGCAGTATTTT
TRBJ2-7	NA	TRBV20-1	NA	CSAPNRQLGPGEQYF	TGCAGTGCACCCAACCGACAGCTTGGGCCCGGCGAGCAGTACTTC
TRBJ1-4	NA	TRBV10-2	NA	CASSADGRTMIGDEKPFF	TGCGCCAGCAGTGCGGACGGACGGACTATGATAGGGGATGAAAAACCGTTTTTT
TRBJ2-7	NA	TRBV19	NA	CAGSIVAGSYEQYF	TGTGCCGGTAGTATAGTCGCCGGATCCTACGAGCAGTACTTC
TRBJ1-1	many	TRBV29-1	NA	CSVGGVVNTEAFF	TGCAGCGTTGGGGGGGTTGTGAACACTGAAGCTTTCTTT
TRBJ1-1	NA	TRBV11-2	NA	CASSSAIF	TGTGCCAGCAGCTCTGCCATCTTT
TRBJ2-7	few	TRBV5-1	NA	CASSLEGHIYEQYF	TGCGCCAGCAGCTTGGAGGGACATATCTACGAGCAGTACTTC
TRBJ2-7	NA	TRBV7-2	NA	CASSTRGPFPYEQYF	TGTGCCAGCAGCACCAGGGGCCCCTTTCCCTACGAGCAGTACTTC
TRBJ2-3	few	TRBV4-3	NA	CASSLGGSRRTDTQYF	TGCGCCAGCAGCCTCGGTGGGTCTCGACGCACAGATACGCAGTATTTT
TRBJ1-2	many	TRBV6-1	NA	CASSRQLHYGYTF	TGTGCCAGCAGTCGACAGCTCCATTATGGCTACACCTTC
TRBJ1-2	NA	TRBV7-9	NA	CASSSGEMGYTF	TGTGCCAGCAGCTCGGGAGAGATGGGCTACACCTTC
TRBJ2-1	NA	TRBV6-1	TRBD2	CASSDLAGSNEQFF	TGTGCCAGCAGTGACCTAGCGGGAAGCAATGAGCAGTTCTTC
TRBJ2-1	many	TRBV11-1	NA	CASSLEGEQFF	TGTGCCAGCAGCTTAGAAGGGGAGCAGTTCTTC
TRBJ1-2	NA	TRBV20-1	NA	CSASPVQGLGYGYTF	TGCAGTGCTAGCCCTGTTCAAGGGTTAGGCTATGGCTACACCTTC
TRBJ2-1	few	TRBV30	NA	CAWTSGPPEDEQFF	TGTGCCTGGACCTCGGGACCTCCAGAGGATGAGCAGTTCTTC
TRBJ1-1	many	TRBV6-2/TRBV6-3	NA	CASSAGTIAEAFF	TGTGCCAGCAGCGCCGGGACAATCGCTGAAGCTTTCTTT
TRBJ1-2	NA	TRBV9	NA	CASSLGAGGGGYTF	TGTGCCAGCAGCCTAGGGGCGGGGGGCGGCGGCTACACCTTC
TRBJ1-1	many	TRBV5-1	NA	CASSLMGSTEAFF	TGCGCCAGCAGCTTAATGGGCAGCACTGAAGCTTTCTTT
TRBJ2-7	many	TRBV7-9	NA	CASSLDAGYFHEQYF	TGTGCCAGCAGCTTAGATGCCGGGTATTTCCACGAGCAGTACTTC
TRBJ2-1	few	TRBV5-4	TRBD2	CASSLGGTSGSNEQFF	TGTGCCAGCAGCTTGGGGGGGACTAGCGGGAGCAATGAGCAGTTCTTC
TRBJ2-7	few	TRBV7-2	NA	CASSLASDFSYEQYF	TGTGCCAGCAGCTTAGCATCGGACTTCTCCTACGAGCAGTACTTC
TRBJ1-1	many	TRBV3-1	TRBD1	CASSQGHSGGTEAFF	TGTGCCAGCAGCCAAGGCCACTCAGGGGGCACTGAAGCTTTCTTT
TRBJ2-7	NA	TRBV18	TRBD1	CASSISGQGYYEQYF	TGTGCCAGTTCCATATCGGGACAGGGATACTACGAGCAGTACTTC
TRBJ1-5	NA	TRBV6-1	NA	CASSEGVSQPQHF	TGTGCCAGCAGTGAAGGTGTGTCTCAGCCCCAGCATTTT
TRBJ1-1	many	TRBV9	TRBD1	CASSVAGGNTEAFF	TGTGCCAGCAGCGTAGCAGGGGGCAACACTGAAGCTTTCTTT
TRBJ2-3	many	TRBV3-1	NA	CASSQKDTSTDTQYF	TGTGCCAGCAGCCAAAAGGACACAAGCACAGATACGCAGTATTTT
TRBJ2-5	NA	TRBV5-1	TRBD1	CASTRDRGQETQYF	TGCGCCAGCACCCGGGACAGGGGGCAGGAGACCCAGTACTTC
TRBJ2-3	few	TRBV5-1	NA	CASSVQLSRTDTQYF	TGCGCCAGCAGCGTACAACTTAGCCGCACAGATACGCAGTATTTT
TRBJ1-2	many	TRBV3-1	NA	CASSPPETDDGYTF	TGTGCCAGCTCTCCCCCCGAGACAGATGATGGCTACACCTTC
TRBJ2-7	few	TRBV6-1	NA	CASSPYSPGAAVSYEQYF	TGTGCCAGCAGCCCATATTCCCCCGGGGCAGCCGTCTCCTACGAGCAGTACTTC
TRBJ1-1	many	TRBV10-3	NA	CAISESQANTEAFF	TGTGCCATCAGTGAGTCACAGGCGAACACTGAAGCTTTCTTT
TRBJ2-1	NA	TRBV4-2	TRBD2	CASSPLSGGAGEQFF	TGTGCCAGCAGCCCTCTTAGCGGGGGGGCCGGTGAGCAGTTCTTC
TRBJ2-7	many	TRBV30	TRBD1	CAWSGGTGVGEQYF	TGTGCCTGGAGTGGGGGGACAGGGGTTGGAGAGCAGTACTTC
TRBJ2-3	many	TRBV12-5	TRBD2	CASGASGRSTDTQYF	TGTGCTAGTGGTGCTAGCGGGAGGAGCACAGATACGCAGTATTTT
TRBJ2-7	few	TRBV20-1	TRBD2	CSASPASGGTYEQYF	TGCAGTGCTAGCCCTGCTAGCGGGGGGACCTACGAGCAGTACTTC
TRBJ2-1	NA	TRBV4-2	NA	CASSEAGVGEQFF	TGTGCCAGCAGCGAAGCAGGGGTTGGTGAGCAGTTCTTC
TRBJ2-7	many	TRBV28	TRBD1	CASSNAGTGVREQYF	TGTGCCAGCAGTAACGCCGGGACAGGGGTTAGGGAGCAGTACTTC
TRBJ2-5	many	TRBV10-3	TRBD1	CAISTGQSGKETQYF	TGTGCCATCAGCACGGGACAGTCCGGAAAAGAGACCCAGTACTTC
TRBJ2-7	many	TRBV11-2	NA	CASSLDRGRQEQYF	TGTGCCAGCAGCTTAGATAGGGGTAGACAGGAGCAGTACTTC